These T cell receptor beta chains were read from a single sample in a study of Ad26.COV2.S vaccination and SARS-CoV-2 variants. Profiling relied on immunoSEQ multiplex PCR, and the TCRdb table lists in-frame clones only, not all of them. The sample lists around 240,000 clones; roughly 90% were seen once. Sequencing used peripheral blood, obtained in a trial of Ad26.COV2.S vaccine versus placebo. The receptors come from a person between 18 and 65 years old who received the Ad26.COV2.S COVID-19 vaccine or a placebo. The CDR3 runs from the conserved cysteine through the conserved F or W. The D gene is left open where the match is weak. Expanded clones are given a class, and other clones once, few, many or no size at all.

d_call	j_call	v_call	clone_size	cdr3_aa	cdr3_nt
.	TRBJ2-7	TRBV19	.	CASSSQQLGWGQYF	TGTGCCAGTAGTTCTCAACAGCTGGGTTGGGGGCAGTACTTC
TRBD1	TRBJ2-7	TRBV7-9	.	CASSSWDRVTYEQYF	TGTGCCAGCAGCTCTTGGGACAGGGTAACCTACGAGCAGTACTTC
.	TRBJ1-2	TRBV7-9	.	CASSFTSNGYTF	TGTGCCAGCAGCTTTACGTCAAATGGCTACACCTTC
.	TRBJ1-6	TRBV19	.	CASRPPGTPRGSPLHF	TGTGCCAGTCGCCCCCCCGGGACCCCGCGCGGTTCACCCCTCCACTTT
TRBD2	TRBJ2-1	TRBV19	.	CASSRLAGSSYNEQFF	TGTGCCAGTAGTAGACTAGCGGGGAGCTCCTACAATGAGCAGTTCTTC
TRBD1	TRBJ2-7	TRBV27	.	CASSSSPDLADLRGHEQYF	TGTGCCAGCAGTTCCTCCCCCGATTTAGCGGACCTCAGGGGGCACGAGCAGTACTTC
TRBD2	TRBJ2-5	TRBV11-2	.	CASSWTSGGARETQYF	TGTGCCAGCAGCTGGACTAGCGGGGGGGCGAGGGAGACCCAGTACTTC
.	TRBJ2-5	TRBV7-2	few	CASSGGRGETQYF	TGTGCCAGCAGCGGGGGAAGGGGGGAGACCCAGTACTTC
.	TRBJ2-7	TRBV12-3/TRBV12-4	.	CASSPPGQYEQYF	TGTGCCAGCAGTCCACCCGGGCAGTACGAGCAGTACTTC
.	TRBJ2-2	TRBV11-2	few	CVGGPNTGELFF	TGTGTCGGGGGTCCGAACACCGGGGAGCTGTTTTTT
TRBD1	TRBJ2-7	TRBV6-5	.	CASRSQGRYEQYF	TGTGCCAGCAGGTCACAGGGGCGCTACGAGCAGTACTTC
TRBD1	TRBJ2-7	TRBV10-3	.	CAISTGGRYEQYF	TGTGCCATCAGCACAGGGGGTCGTTACGAGCAGTACTTC
.	TRBJ2-4	TRBV30	.	CAWSEGRRLAKNIQYF	TGTGCCTGGAGTGAGGGACGGAGACTAGCCAAAAACATTCAGTACTTC
.	TRBJ1-2	TRBV4-2	.	CASSQDQAGEYGYTF	TGTGCCAGCAGCCAAGATCAAGCAGGGGAATATGGCTACACCTTC
TRBD2	TRBJ2-7	TRBV3-1/TRBV3-2	.	CASSQSLAGAREQYF	TGTGCCAGCAGCCAGTCCCTAGCGGGGGCAAGAGAGCAGTACTTC
.	TRBJ1-1	TRBV4-3	.	CASSQGLRDPNTEAFF	TGCGCCAGCAGCCAAGGGCTCAGGGATCCGAACACTGAAGCTTTCTTT
.	TRBJ2-2	TRBV6-4	medium-sized	CASSSSSDNTGELFF	TGTGCCAGCAGTAGCTCTAGCGACAACACCGGGGAGCTGTTTTTT
.	TRBJ2-7	TRBV19	.	CASSIKVGAYEQYF	TGTGCCAGTAGTATCAAGGTCGGGGCCTACGAGCAGTACTTC
.	TRBJ2-2	TRBV4-3	.	CASSPQQNTGELFF	TGCGCCAGCAGCCCCCAGCAAAACACCGGGGAGCTGTTTTTT
TRBD2	TRBJ2-1	TRBV9	.	CASSAQTTSGVEPYNEQFF	TGTGCCAGCAGCGCCCAGACCACTAGCGGGGTAGAACCCTACAATGAGCAGTTCTTC
TRBD2	TRBJ2-1	TRBV7-2	.	CASSPPGGYVNEQFF	TGTGCCAGCAGCCCCCCGGGAGGGTACGTCAATGAGCAGTTCTTC
TRBD1	TRBJ1-1	TRBV6-5	once	CASMRTGGDTEAFF	TGTGCCAGCATGAGGACAGGGGGTGACACTGAAGCTTTCTTT
.	TRBJ1-4	TRBV16	.	CASSQPGAGGRGGKLFF	TGTGCCAGCAGCCAACCCGGAGCCGGGGGTCGGGGAGGAAAACTGTTTTTT
.	TRBJ2-3	TRBV7-2	.	CASSSSTSRILPDTQYF	TGTGCCAGCAGCTCCTCGACTAGTCGGATCCTTCCAGATACGCAGTATTTT
.	TRBJ2-5	TRBV19	.	CASSIVPGQRETQYF	TGTGCCAGTAGTATTGTTCCAGGGCAAAGGGAGACCCAGTACTTC
.	TRBJ1-6	TRBV6-4	.	CASSEELHSPLHF	TGTGCCAGCAGTGAAGAGCTACATTCACCCCTCCACTTT
TRBD1	TRBJ1-2	TRBV4-1	few	CASSQGDSRSNYGYTF	TGCGCCAGCAGCCAAGGGGACAGTCGCTCTAACTATGGCTACACCTTC
.	TRBJ1-4	TRBV28	.	CASSLGAEAGEKLFF	TGTGCCAGCAGTTTAGGGGCGGAGGCGGGAGAAAAACTGTTTTTT
.	TRBJ2-1	TRBV6-6	once	CASSRGDSEQFF	TGTGCCAGCAGCCGCGGGGACTCTGAGCAGTTCTTC
.	TRBJ2-3	TRBV5-4	.	CASSLKGQKDTQYF	TGTGCCAGCAGCTTGAAAGGACAGAAGGATACGCAGTATTTT
.	TRBJ1-3	TRBV28	.	CASSLPPNTIYF	TGTGCCAGCAGTTTACCCCCAAACACCATATATTTT
.	TRBJ1-5	TRBV18	.	CASSPMTGNQPQHF	TGTGCCAGCTCACCTATGACAGGCAATCAGCCCCAGCATTTT
TRBD1	TRBJ2-7	TRBV7-3	.	CASSPGTGGEQYF	TGTGCCAGCAGCCCGGGGACAGGGGGCGAGCAGTACTTC
.	TRBJ1-6	TRBV3-1/TRBV3-2	.	CASSQVQGGWSPLHF	TGTGCCAGCAGCCAAGTACAGGGCGGTTGGTCACCCCTCCACTTT
.	TRBJ2-7	TRBV6-2/TRBV6-3	few	CASSYFGGGGYEQYF	TGTGCCAGCAGTTACTTCGGAGGGGGCGGCTACGAGCAGTACTTC
.	TRBJ1-1	TRBV5-1	.	CASSLVRETFF	TGCGCCAGCAGCCTGGTAAGGGAGACTTTCTTT
.	TRBJ1-2	TRBV5-1	.	CASSLAEGIEYGYTF	TGCGCCAGCAGCTTGGCCGAGGGTATCGAGTATGGCTACACCTTC
TRBD1	TRBJ1-1	TRBV30	.	CAWRGQGDTEAFF	TGTGCCTGGAGGGGACAGGGAGACACTGAAGCTTTCTTT
.	TRBJ1-3	TRBV28	.	CASSFGSHSGNTIYF	TGTGCCAGCAGTTTTGGCAGCCACTCTGGAAACACCATATATTTT
TRBD2	TRBJ2-5	TRBV30	few	CAWSQGGSGETQYF	TGTGCCTGGAGTCAGGGAGGGAGTGGAGAGACCCAGTACTTC
.	TRBJ2-7	TRBV11-2	.	CASSSSYEQYF	TGTGCCAGCAGCTCATCCTACGAGCAGTACTTC